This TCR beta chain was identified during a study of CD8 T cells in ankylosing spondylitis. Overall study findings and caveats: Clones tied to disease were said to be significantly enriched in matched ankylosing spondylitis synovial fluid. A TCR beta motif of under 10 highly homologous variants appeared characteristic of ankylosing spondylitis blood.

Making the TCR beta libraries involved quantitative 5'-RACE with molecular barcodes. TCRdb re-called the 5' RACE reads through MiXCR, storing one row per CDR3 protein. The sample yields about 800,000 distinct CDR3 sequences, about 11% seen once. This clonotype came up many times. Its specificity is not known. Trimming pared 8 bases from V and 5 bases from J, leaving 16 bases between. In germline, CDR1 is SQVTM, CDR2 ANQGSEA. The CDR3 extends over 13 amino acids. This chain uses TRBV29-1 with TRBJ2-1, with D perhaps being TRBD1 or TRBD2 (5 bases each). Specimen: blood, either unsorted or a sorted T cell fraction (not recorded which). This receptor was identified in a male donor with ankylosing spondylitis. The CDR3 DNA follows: TGCAGCACCCTTAGAGGGGTAAACAATGAGCAGTTCTTC. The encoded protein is CSTLRGVNNEQFF.